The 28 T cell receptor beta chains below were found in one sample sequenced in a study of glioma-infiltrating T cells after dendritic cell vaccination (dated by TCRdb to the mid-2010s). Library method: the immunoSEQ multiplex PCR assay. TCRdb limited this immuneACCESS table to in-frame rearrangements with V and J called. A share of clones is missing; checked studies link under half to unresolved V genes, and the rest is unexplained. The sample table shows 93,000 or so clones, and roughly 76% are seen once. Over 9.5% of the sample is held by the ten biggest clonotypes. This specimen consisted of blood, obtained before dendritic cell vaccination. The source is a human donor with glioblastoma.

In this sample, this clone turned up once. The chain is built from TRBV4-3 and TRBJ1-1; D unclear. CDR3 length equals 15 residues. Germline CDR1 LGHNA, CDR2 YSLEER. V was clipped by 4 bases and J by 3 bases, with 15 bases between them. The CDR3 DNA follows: TGCGCCAGCAGCCGGTTTGACGGGGTGGACACTGAAGCTTTCTTT. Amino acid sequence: CASSRFDGVDTEAFF.

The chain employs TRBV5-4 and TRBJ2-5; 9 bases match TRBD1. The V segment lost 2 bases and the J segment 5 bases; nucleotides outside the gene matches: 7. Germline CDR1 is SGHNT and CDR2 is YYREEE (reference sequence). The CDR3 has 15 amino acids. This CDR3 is CASSFSRDRVETQYF. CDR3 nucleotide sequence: TGTGCCAGCAGCTTTTCCCGGGACAGGGTCGAGACCCAGTACTTC. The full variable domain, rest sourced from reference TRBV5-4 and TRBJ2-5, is ETGVTQSPTHLIKTRGQQVTLRCSSQSGHNTVSWYQQALGQGPQFIFQYYREEENGRGNFPPRFSGLQFPNYSSELNVNALELDDSALYLCASSFSRDRVETQYFGPGTRLLVL.

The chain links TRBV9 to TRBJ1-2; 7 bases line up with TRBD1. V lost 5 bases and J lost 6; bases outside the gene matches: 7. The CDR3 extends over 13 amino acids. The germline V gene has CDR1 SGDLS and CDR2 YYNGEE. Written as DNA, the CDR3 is TGTGCCAGCAGTCTGAACACAGGGGATGGCTACACCTTC. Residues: CASSLNTGDGYTF.

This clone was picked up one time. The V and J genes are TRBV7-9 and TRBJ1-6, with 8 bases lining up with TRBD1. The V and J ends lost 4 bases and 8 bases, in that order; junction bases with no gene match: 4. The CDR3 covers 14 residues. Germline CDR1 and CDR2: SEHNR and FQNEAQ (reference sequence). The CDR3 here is CASSSDRVDSPLHF. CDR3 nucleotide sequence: TGTGCCAGCAGCTCGGACAGGGTTGATTCACCCCTCCACTTT. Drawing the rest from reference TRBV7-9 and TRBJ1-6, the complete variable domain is DTGVSQNPRHKITKRGQNVTFRCDPISEHNRLYWYRQTLGQGPEFLTYFQNEAQLEKSRLLSDRFSAERPKGSFSTLEIQRTEQGDSAMYLCASSSDRVDSPLHFGNGTRLTVT.

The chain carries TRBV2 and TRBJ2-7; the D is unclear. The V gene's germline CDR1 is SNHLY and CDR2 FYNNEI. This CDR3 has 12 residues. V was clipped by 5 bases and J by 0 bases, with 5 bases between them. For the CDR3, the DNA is TGTGCCAGCAGTCAGGACTCCTACGAGCAGTACTTC. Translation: CASSQDSYEQYF.

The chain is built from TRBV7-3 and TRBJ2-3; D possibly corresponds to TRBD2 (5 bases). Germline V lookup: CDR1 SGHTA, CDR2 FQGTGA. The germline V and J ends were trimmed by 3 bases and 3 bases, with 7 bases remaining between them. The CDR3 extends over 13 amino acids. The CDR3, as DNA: TGTGCCAGCAGCTTCAGAGGGACAGATACGCAGTATTTT. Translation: CASSFRGTDTQYF.

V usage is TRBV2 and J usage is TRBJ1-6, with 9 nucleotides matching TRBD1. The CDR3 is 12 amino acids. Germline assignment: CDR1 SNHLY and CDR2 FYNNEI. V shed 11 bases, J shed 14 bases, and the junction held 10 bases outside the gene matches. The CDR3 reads CAGGTGWGSLHF. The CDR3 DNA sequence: TGTGCCGGAGGGACAGGGTGGGGTTCCCTCCACTTT.

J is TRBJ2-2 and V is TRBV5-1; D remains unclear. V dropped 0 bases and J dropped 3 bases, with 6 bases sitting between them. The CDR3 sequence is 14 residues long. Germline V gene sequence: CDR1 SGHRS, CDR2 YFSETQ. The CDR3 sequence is CASSLATDTGELFF. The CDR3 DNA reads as TGCGCCAGCAGCTTGGCAACGGACACCGGGGAGCTGTTTTTT.

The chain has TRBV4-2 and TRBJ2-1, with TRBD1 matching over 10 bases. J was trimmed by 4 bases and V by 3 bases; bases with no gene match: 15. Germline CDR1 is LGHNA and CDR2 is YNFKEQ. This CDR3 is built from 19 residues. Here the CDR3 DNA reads TGTGCCAGCAGCCACAACGTTTTTACCGGGACAGGGGATTACAATGAGCAGTTCTTC. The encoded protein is CASSHNVFTGTGDYNEQFF.

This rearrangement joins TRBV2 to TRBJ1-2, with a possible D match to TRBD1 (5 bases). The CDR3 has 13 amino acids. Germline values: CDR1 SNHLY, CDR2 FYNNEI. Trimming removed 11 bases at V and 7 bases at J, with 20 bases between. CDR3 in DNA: TGTGCCTCCCTCGGGAGGGAAAGGGGTGGCTACACCTTC. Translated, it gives CASLGRERGGYTF.

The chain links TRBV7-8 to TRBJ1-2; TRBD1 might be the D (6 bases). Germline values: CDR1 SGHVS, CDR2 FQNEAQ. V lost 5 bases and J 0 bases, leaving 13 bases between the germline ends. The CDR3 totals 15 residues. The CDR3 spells CASSPRDKPNYGYTF. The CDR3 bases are TGTGCCAGCAGCCCACGGGACAAGCCTAACTATGGCTACACCTTC.

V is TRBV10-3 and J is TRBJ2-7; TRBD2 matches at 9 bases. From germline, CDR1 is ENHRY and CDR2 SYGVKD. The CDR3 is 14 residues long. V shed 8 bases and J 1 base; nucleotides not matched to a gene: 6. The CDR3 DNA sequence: TGTGCCATCGGCGGGGGGGGTACGTCCTACGAGCAGTACTTC. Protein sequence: CAIGGGGTSYEQYF.

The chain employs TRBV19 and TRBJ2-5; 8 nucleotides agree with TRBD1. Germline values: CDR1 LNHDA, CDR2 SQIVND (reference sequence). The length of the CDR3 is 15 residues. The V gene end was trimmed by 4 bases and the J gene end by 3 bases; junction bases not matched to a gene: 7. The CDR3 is CASSTLWTGKETQYF. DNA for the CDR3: TGTGCCAGTAGTACCCTATGGACAGGGAAAGAGACCCAGTACTTC.

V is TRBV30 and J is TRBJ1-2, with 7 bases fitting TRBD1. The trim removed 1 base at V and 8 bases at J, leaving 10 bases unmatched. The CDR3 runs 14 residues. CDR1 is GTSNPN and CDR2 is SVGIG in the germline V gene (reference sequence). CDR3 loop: CAWSAVRGQEGYTF. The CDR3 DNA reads TGTGCCTGGAGTGCGGTGAGGGGGCAAGAAGGCTACACCTTC.

The CDR3 sequence: CASSVRTGTSLIHEQYF. The CDR3 nucleotides read TGTGCCAGCAGCGTCCGAACCGGGACTAGTCTCATCCACGAGCAGTACTTC. The rearrangement uses TRBV5-6 and TRBJ2-7; 8 bases line up with TRBD2. Per germline, CDR1 SGHDT and CDR2 YYEEEE. The CDR3 covers 17 residues. The ends lost 4 bases at V and 5 bases at J; junction bases unmatched: 17.

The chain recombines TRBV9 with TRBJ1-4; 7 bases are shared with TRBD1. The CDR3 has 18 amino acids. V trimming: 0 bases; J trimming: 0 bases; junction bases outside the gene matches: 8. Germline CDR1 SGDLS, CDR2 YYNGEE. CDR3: CASSVVSGQRATNEKLFF. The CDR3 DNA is TGTGCCAGCAGCGTAGTCTCGGGACAGCGCGCAACTAATGAAAAACTGTTTTTT.

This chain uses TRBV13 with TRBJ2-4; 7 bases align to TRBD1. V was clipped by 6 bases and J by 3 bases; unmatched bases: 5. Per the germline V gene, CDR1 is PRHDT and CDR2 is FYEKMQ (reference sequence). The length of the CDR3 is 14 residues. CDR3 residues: CASSPTGFKNIQYF. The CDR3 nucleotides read TGTGCCAGCAGTCCGACAGGGTTCAAAAACATTCAGTACTTC.

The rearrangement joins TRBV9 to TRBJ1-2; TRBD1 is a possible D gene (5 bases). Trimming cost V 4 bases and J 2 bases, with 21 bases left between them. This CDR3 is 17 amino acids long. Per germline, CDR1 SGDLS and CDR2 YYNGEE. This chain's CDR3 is CASSLPGGRVGNYGYTF. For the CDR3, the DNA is TGTGCCAGCAGCCTACCTGGGGGGAGGGTAGGAAACTATGGCTACACCTTC. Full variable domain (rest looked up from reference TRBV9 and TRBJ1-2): DSGVTQTPKHLITATGQRVTLRCSPRSGDLSVYWYQQSLDQGLQFLIQYYNGEERAKGNILERFSAQQFPDLHSELNLSSLELGDSALYFCASSLPGGRVGNYGYTFGSGTRLTVV.

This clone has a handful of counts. The CDR3 spells CASKVTGLNEKLFF. The CDR3 nucleotides read TGTGCCAGCAAGGTCACAGGGCTTAATGAAAAACTGTTTTTT. The genes are TRBV6-6 and TRBJ1-4, with D possibly TRBD1 on 6 matching bases. Looked up from germline, CDR1 is MNHNY and CDR2 is SVGAGI (reference sequence). Deletions cut 7 bases from V and 4 bases from J, with 13 bases between. The CDR3 covers 14 residues.

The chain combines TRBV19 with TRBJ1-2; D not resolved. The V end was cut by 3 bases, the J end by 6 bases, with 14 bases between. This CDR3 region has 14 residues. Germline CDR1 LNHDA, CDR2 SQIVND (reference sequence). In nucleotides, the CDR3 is TGTGCCAGTAGTATGGGCAGATTCAAAGATGGCTACACCTTC. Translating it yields CASSMGRFKDGYTF.

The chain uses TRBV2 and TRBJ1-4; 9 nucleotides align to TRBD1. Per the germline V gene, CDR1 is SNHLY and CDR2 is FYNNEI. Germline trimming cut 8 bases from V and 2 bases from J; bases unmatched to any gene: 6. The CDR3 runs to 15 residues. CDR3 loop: CASDRDRVTNEKLFF. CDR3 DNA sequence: TGTGCCAGCGACCGGGACAGGGTCACTAATGAAAAACTGTTTTTT.

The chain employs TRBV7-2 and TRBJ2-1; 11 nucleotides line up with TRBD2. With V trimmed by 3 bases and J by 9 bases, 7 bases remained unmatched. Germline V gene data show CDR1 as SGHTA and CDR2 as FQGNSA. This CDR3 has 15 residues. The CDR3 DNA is TGTGCCAGCAGCTTGTCTAGCGGGGGGACCTTTGAGCAGTTCTTC. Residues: CASSLSSGGTFEQFF.

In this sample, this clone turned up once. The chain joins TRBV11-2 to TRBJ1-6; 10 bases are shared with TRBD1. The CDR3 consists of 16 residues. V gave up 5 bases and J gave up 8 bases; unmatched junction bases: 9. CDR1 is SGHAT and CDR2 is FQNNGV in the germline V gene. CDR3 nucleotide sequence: TGTGCCAGCAGCCCCAACCTGGGGACAGGGGATTCACCCCTCCACTTT. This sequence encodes CASSPNLGTGDSPLHF.

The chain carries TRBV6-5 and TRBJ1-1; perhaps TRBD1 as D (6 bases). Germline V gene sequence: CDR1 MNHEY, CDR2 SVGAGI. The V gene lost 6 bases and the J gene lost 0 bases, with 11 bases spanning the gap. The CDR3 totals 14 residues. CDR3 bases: TGTGCCAGCAGCTCACAGGGAATGAACACTGAAGCTTTCTTT. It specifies CASSSQGMNTEAFF.

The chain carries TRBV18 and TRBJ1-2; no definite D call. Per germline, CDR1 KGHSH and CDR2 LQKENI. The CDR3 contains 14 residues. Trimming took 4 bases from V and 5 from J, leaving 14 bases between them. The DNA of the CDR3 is TGTGCCAGCTCACTTCGGGAAGCTCAATATGGCTACACCTTC. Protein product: CASSLREAQYGYTF.

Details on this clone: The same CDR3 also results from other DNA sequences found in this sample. CDR3 residues: CASSFSGGAPDTQYF. CDR3 in DNA: TGCGCCAGCAGCTTTAGCGGGGGGGCCCCAGATACGCAGTATTTT. The V gene is TRBV5-1, the J gene TRBJ2-3; 11 nucleotides align to TRBD2. The CDR3 is made up of 15 amino acids. The V and J ends lost 2 bases and 4 bases, in that order; junction bases with no gene match: 3. The germline CDR1 and CDR2 sequences are SGHRS and YFSETQ.

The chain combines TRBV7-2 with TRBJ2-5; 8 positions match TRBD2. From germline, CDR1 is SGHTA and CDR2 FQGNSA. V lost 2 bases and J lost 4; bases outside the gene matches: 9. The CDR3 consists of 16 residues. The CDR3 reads CASSLFPRGAGETQYF. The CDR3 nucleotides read TGTGCCAGCAGCTTATTTCCGCGGGGGGCCGGAGAGACCCAGTACTTC. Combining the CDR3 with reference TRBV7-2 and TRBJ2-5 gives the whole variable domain GAGVSQSPSNKVTEKGKDVELRCDPISGHTALYWYRQSLGQGLEFLIYFQGNSAPDKSGLPSDRFSAERTGGSVSTLTIQRTQQEDSAVYLCASSLFPRGAGETQYFGPGTRLLVL.

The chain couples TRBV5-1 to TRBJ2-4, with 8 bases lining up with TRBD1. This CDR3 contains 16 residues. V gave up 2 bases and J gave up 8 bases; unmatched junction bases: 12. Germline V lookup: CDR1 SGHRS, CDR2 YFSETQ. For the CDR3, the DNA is TGCGCCAGCAGCTTAAATGGACAGGGTTCGGGACACATTCAGTACTTC. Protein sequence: CASSLNGQGSGHIQYF.